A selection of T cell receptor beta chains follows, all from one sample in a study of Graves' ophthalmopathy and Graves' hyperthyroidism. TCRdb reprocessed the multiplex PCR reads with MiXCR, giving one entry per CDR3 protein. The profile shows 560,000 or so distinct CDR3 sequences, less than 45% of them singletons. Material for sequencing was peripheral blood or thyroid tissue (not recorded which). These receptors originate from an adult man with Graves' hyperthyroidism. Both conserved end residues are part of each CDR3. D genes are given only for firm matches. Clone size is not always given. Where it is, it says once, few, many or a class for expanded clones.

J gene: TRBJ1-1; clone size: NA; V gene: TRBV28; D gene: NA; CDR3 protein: CASSLDTLNTVAFF; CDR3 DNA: TGTGCCAGCAGTTTGGACACTTTGAACACTGTAGCTTTCTTT
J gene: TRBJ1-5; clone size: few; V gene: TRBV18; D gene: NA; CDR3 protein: CASSPGRAQPQHF; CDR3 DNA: TGTGCCAGCTCACCAGGACGGGCACAGCCCCAGCATTTT
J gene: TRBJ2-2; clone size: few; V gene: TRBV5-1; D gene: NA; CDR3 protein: CASSLASGYGELFF; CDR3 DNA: TGCGCCAGCAGCTTGGCCTCGGGTTACGGGGAGCTGTTTTTT
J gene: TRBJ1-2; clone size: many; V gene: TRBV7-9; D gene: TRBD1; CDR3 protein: CATPSQGAYYGYTF; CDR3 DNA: TGTGCCACTCCCTCCCAGGGGGCTTACTATGGCTACACCTTC
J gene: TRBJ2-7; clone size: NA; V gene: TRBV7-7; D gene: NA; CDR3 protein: CASSWGRTYEQYF; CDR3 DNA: TGTGCTAGCAGCTGGGGACGGACCTACGAGCAGTACTTC
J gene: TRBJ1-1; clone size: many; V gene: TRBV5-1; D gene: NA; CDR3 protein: CASSNRRGTEAFF; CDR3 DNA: TGCGCCAGCAGCAACAGGAGAGGTACTGAAGCTTTCTTT
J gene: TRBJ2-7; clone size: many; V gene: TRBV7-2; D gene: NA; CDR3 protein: CASSFRGGLYEQYF; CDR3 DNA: TGTGCCAGCAGCTTCAGGGGTGGTTTGTACGAGCAGTACTTC
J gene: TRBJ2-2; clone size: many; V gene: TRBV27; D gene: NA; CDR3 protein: CASRRNTGELFF; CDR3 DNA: TGTGCCAGCCGGAGGAACACCGGGGAGCTGTTTTTT
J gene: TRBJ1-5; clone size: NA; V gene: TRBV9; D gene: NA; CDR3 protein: CASSQVAAGTQHF; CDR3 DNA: TGTGCCAGCAGCCAAGTAGCGGCTGGGACCCAGCATTTT
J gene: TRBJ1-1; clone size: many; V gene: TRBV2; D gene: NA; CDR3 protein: CASSEELHLMNTEAFF; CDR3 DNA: TGTGCCAGCAGTGAAGAGCTACACTTAATGAACACTGAAGCTTTCTTT
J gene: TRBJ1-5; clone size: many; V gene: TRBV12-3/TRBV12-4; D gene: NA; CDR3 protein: CASSLTGPNQPQHF; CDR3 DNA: TGTGCCAGCAGTCTTACAGGGCCCAATCAGCCCCAGCATTTT
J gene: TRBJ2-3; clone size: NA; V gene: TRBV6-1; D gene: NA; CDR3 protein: CASSYSSQVRYF; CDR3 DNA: TGTGCCAGCAGTTACTCGAGTCAGGTGCGGTATTTT
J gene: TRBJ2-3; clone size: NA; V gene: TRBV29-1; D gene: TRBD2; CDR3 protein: CSVEGLAGYTDTQYF; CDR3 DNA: TGCAGCGTTGAAGGACTAGCGGGCTACACAGATACGCAGTATTTT
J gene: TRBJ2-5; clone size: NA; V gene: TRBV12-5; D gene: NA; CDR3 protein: CASGLVRGAGDETQYF; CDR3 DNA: TGTGCTAGTGGTTTGGTACGAGGGGCAGGGGACGAGACCCAGTACTTC
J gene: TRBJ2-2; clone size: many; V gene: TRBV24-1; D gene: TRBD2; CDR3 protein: CATSDPIAGPFGELFF; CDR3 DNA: TGTGCCACCAGTGACCCCATAGCGGGTCCTTTTGGGGAGCTGTTTTTT
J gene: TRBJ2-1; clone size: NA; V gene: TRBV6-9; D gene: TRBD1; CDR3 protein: CAISSGGNEQFF; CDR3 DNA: TGTGCCATCAGTTCAGGGGGCAATGAGCAGTTCTTC
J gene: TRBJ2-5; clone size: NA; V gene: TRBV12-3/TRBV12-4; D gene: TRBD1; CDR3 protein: CASSVGARDRGGETQYF; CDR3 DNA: TGTGCCAGCAGCGTAGGGGCCAGGGACAGGGGAGGAGAGACCCAGTACTTC